A selection of T cell receptor beta chains follows, all from one sample in a study of T cell clonotyping in hematopoietic cell transplantation. The assay was immunoSEQ multiplex PCR, and TCRdb's table has in-frame clones only and misses some. The sample has around 9,000 clones; approximately 84% are singletons. The sample in question was PBMCs, obtained at the time of graft-versus-host disease after allogeneic stem cell transplant. Receptors originate from a male patient aged 60 to 75 who had an allogeneic stem cell transplant from an unrelated donor, so the T cells may come from the graft donor. Some clones in this sample may be carry-over from other donors' samples. Each CDR3 is given with its conserved first and last residue. The order of the fields is CDR3 protein, CDR3 DNA, clone size, V gene, J gene, D gene. D genes are given only for firm matches. Not all rows give a size; the values are once, few, many and, for expanded clones, a class.

CDR3aa: CASSPRLPWAVFSYEQYF
CDR3nt: TGTGCCAGCAGCCCCCGGCTCCCTTGGGCGGTGTTCTCCTACGAGCAGTACTTC
abundance: NA
v_gene: TRBV21-1
j_gene: TRBJ2-7
d_gene: NA

CDR3aa: CASSPQGAANEKLFF
CDR3nt: TGTGCCAGCAGCCCACAGGGGGCGGCTAATGAAAAACTGTTTTTT
abundance: NA
v_gene: TRBV6-1
j_gene: TRBJ1-4
d_gene: TRBD1

CDR3aa: CASSPWSGGGYGYTF
CDR3nt: TGTGCCAGTAGCCCGTGGAGCGGGGGTGGGTATGGCTACACCTTC
abundance: NA
v_gene: TRBV19
j_gene: TRBJ1-2
d_gene: NA

CDR3aa: CASSQGGSYQPQHF
CDR3nt: TGTGCCAGCAGCCAAGGAGGCAGCTATCAGCCCCAGCATTTT
abundance: NA
v_gene: TRBV7-2
j_gene: TRBJ1-5
d_gene: NA

CDR3aa: CASSVTQNYGYTF
CDR3nt: TGTGCCAGCAGCGTAACACAGAACTATGGCTACACCTTC
abundance: NA
v_gene: TRBV9
j_gene: TRBJ1-2
d_gene: NA

CDR3aa: CASSDPGDPNQPQHF
CDR3nt: TGTGCCAGCAGTGACCCAGGGGACCCCAATCAGCCCCAGCATTTT
abundance: NA
v_gene: TRBV25-1
j_gene: TRBJ1-5
d_gene: NA

CDR3aa: CASSSEFRAYEQYF
CDR3nt: TGTGCCAGCAGCTCGGAATTCAGGGCTTACGAGCAGTACTTC
abundance: few
v_gene: TRBV13
j_gene: TRBJ2-7
d_gene: NA

CDR3aa: CASSESGQGGQPQHF
CDR3nt: TGTGCCAGCAGTGAGTCGGGACAGGGCGGCCAGCCCCAGCATTTT
abundance: NA
v_gene: TRBV2
j_gene: TRBJ1-5
d_gene: TRBD1

CDR3aa: CASSYLGGPGETQYF
CDR3nt: TGTGCCAGCAGTTACTTGGGGGGGCCAGGGGAGACCCAGTACTTC
abundance: NA
v_gene: TRBV6-5
j_gene: TRBJ2-5
d_gene: NA

CDR3aa: CASSLGWDRGRGGHF
CDR3nt: TGTGCCAGCAGCTTGGGATGGGACAGGGGGCGAGGCGGTCACTTT
abundance: NA
v_gene: TRBV7-2
j_gene: TRBJ1-6
d_gene: TRBD1

CDR3aa: CASSLRDSPSYEQYF
CDR3nt: TGTGCCAGCAGCCTCCGGGACAGTCCATCCTACGAGCAGTACTTC
abundance: NA
v_gene: TRBV5-4
j_gene: TRBJ2-7
d_gene: TRBD1

CDR3aa: CASSLVAGNTDTQYF
CDR3nt: TGCGCCAGCAGCTTGGTTGCAGGTAACACAGATACGCAGTATTTT
abundance: NA
v_gene: TRBV5-1
j_gene: TRBJ2-3
d_gene: NA

CDR3aa: CASSYLPGSYGYTF
CDR3nt: TGTGCCAGCAGTTACCTTCCAGGGAGCTATGGCTACACCTTC
abundance: NA
v_gene: TRBV6-5
j_gene: TRBJ1-2
d_gene: NA

CDR3aa: CASSVGGAHEQYF
CDR3nt: TGTGCCAGCAGCGTCGGAGGGGCTCACGAGCAGTACTTC
abundance: few
v_gene: TRBV9
j_gene: TRBJ2-7
d_gene: NA

CDR3aa: CASSSMETAGELFF
CDR3nt: TGTGCCAGCAGCTCCATGGAGACCGCAGGGGAGCTGTTTTTT
abundance: NA
v_gene: TRBV9
j_gene: TRBJ2-2
d_gene: NA

CDR3aa: CASSLFSYNEQFF
CDR3nt: TGTGCCAGCAGCTTATTCTCCTACAATGAGCAGTTCTTC
abundance: NA
v_gene: TRBV7-9
j_gene: TRBJ2-1
d_gene: NA

CDR3aa: CASSQGGTGQGMGGNTIYF
CDR3nt: TGCGCCAGCAGCCAAGGGGGGACTGGACAGGGAATGGGTGGAAACACCATATATTTT
abundance: NA
v_gene: TRBV4-1
j_gene: TRBJ1-3
d_gene: TRBD1

CDR3aa: CASSSYRYERSWRGNTIYF
CDR3nt: TGTGCCAGCAGCTCGTACCGATATGAACGTTCCTGGAGGGGAAACACCATATATTTT
abundance: NA
v_gene: TRBV5-6
j_gene: TRBJ1-3
d_gene: NA